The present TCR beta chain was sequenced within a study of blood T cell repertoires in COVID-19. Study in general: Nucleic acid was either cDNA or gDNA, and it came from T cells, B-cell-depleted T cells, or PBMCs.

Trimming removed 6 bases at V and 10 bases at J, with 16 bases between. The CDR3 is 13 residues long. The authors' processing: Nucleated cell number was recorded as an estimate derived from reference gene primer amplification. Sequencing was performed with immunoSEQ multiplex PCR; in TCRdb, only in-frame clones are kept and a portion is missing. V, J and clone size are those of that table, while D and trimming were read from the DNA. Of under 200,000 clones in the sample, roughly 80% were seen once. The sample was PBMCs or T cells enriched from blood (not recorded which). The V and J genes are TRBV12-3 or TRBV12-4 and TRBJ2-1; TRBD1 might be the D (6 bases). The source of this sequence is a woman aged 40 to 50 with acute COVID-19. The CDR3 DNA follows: TGTGCCAGCAGGTACAGGGAACAAACGGAGCAGTTCTTC. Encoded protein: CASRYREQTEQFF.